A single sample is the source of the 22 T cell receptor beta chains below, sequenced in a study of T cells in Graves' hyperthyroidism and ophthalmopathy. Researchers amplified the TCR beta CDR3 regions from RNA transcripts. The HTBI set primed first-round TCR CDR3 RT-PCR. TCRdb independently ran MiXCR on the multiplex PCR reads; one entry per CDR3 protein. The data contain some 500,000 distinct CDR3 sequences, under 15% of them seen just once; the ten biggest clones take up less than 20%. Sequencing used blood. These receptors were taken from a woman younger than 30 with Graves' hyperthyroidism.

This clonotype was counted ten times or more. This sequence joins TRBV9 and TRBJ2-5; 7 bases match TRBD1. CDR1 SGDLS and CDR2 YYNGEE come from the germline V gene. Unmatched junction bases numbered 7, after V lost 3 bases and J lost 5 bases. CDR3 length: 14 amino acids. CDR3 sequence (DNA): TGTGCCAGCAGCGACCTGACAGGGCTGGAGACCCAGTACTTC. Protein: CASSDLTGLETQYF.

This clonotype appeared a few times. This sequence joins TRBV6-1 and TRBJ2-1; 7 nucleotides match TRBD2. CDR1 MNHNS and CDR2 SASEGT come from the germline V gene. CDR3 length: 13 amino acids. V was clipped by 7 bases and J by 10 bases; unmatched bases: 10. The CDR3 protein is CASNGGGPWEQFF. CDR3 bases: TGTGCCAGCAACGGGGGAGGGCCTTGGGAGCAGTTCTTC.

The sample holds many counts of this clonotype. The chain employs TRBV7-9 and TRBJ2-7; no firm D call. Per germline, CDR1 SEHNR and CDR2 FQNEAQ (reference sequence). This CDR3 is 11 amino acids long. Deletions cut 2 bases from V and 6 bases from J, with 5 bases between. CDR3 nucleotides: TGTGCCAGCAGCTTAAATAGCGAGCAGTACGTC. Its translation: CASSLNSEQYV.

The J gene is TRBJ2-1, the V gene TRBV7-2; 8 nucleotides line up with TRBD2. The length of the CDR3 is 15 residues. The junction had 6 bases not matched to a gene; V was cut back by 1 base and J by 7 bases. Per germline, CDR1 SGHTA and CDR2 FQGNSA. The CDR3: CASSLVGLGVNEQFF. For the CDR3, the DNA is TGTGCCAGCAGCTTAGTGGGACTAGGGGTTAATGAGCAGTTCTTC.

This clonotype appeared a few times. The rearrangement links TRBV9 to TRBJ1-5; D call uncertain. The CDR3 length is 13 residues. Deletions cut 0 bases from V and 4 bases from J, with 5 bases between. CDR1 and CDR2 (germline): SGDLS, YYNGEE. The CDR3 loop is CASSVEANQPQHF. As DNA, the CDR3 is TGTGCCAGCAGCGTAGAGGCTAATCAGCCCCAGCATTTT.

The V and J genes are TRBV19 and TRBJ1-1; D gene ambiguous. V was pared by 8 bases and J by 2 bases, with 3 bases between. Germline CDR1 reads LNHDA; CDR2 reads SQIVND (reference sequence). The CDR3 consists of 10 residues. CDR3 DNA sequence: TGTGCCAGTGTTAACACTGAAGCTTTCTTT. Amino acids: CASVNTEAFF.

This clonotype showed up just a few times. The rearrangement links TRBV4-1 to TRBJ2-3, with TRBD1 as a possible D gene (6 bases). The CDR3 covers 15 residues. The V end was cut by 1 base, the J end by 4 bases, with 12 bases between. CDR1 is MGHRA, CDR2 YSYEKL, per germline. For the CDR3, the DNA is TGCGCCAGCAGCCAAGTAGAGGGGGAAGCAGATACGCAGTATTTT. It encodes CASSQVEGEADTQYF.

This clonotype was observed at least ten times. The genes are TRBV2 and TRBJ2-7; 10 nucleotides match TRBD2. The germline CDR1 and CDR2 sequences are SNHLY and FYNNEI. Losses at the gene ends were 4 bases for V and 2 bases for J; bases not matched to a gene: 5. The CDR3 extends over 15 amino acids. In nucleotides, the CDR3 is TGTGCCAGCAGTGCCGGGACTAGCGTTCCCTACGAGCAGTACTTC. Its translation: CASSAGTSVPYEQYF.

The sample holds many counts of this clonotype. The chain recombines TRBV3-1 with TRBJ1-4; 7 nucleotides match TRBD1. Germline V gives CDR1 LGHDT, CDR2 YNNKEL (reference sequence). The CDR3 has 15 amino acids. J lost 10 bases, V lost 1 base, and 9 bases had no gene match. In nucleotides, the CDR3 is TGTGCCAGCAGCCAAGGGACAGGCCAGCTTGGAAAACTGTTTTTT. Its translation is CASSQGTGQLGKLFF.

This clonotype was picked up many times. V usage is TRBV12-3 or TRBV12-4 and J usage is TRBJ1-5; perhaps TRBD1 as D (6 bases). The CDR3 contains 14 residues. Trimming shortened V by 8 bases and J by 1 base, and 12 bases separated the two germline ends. CDR3 residues: CASRTGPSNQPQHF. The CDR3 DNA is TGTGCCAGCCGCACAGGGCCGAGCAATCAGCCCCAGCATTTT.

This clonotype was seen more than once but under ten times. This chain joins TRBV6-1 and TRBJ2-1; D is tentatively TRBD1 or TRBD2 (5 bases each). The CDR3 is 13 amino acids. The ends were cut back, 8 bases at V and 4 bases at J, with 12 bases in the middle. Germline CDR1 reads MNHNS; CDR2 reads SASEGT. CDR3 loop: CASRGYMYNEQFF. Written as DNA, the CDR3 is TGTGCCAGCCGGGGCTATATGTACAATGAGCAGTTCTTC.

This clonotype appeared many times. The rearrangement uses TRBV7-8 and TRBJ2-3; 14 positions match TRBD2. The germline CDR1 and CDR2 sequences are SGHVS and FQNEAQ. The CDR3 spans 17 residues. With V trimmed by 0 bases and J by 4 bases, 3 bases remained unmatched. In nucleotides, the CDR3 is TGTGCCAGCAGCTTAGCAAGACTAGCGGGAGGGGCAGATACGCAGTATTTT. It yields the protein CASSLARLAGGADTQYF.

The table lists this clonotype with many counts. The genes are TRBV6-2 or TRBV6-3 and TRBJ1-1, with D unresolved. This CDR3 region has 15 residues. Trimming took off 2 bases at V and 0 bases at J, with 10 bases between the two ends. Germline V CDR1 and CDR2: MNHEY, SVGEGT. CDR3 coding DNA: TGTGCCAGCAGTTACAGGCGCTTCATGAACACTGAAGCTTTCTTT. Translation: CASSYRRFMNTEAFF.

Many counts were recorded for this clonotype. The chain couples TRBV11-2 to TRBJ1-2; D remains ambiguous. The germline V gene encodes CDR1 SGHAT and CDR2 FQNNGV. The V end lost 1 base, the J end lost 4 bases, and 13 bases lay between the germline ends. CDR3 length: 15 residues. CDR3 DNA sequence: TGTGCCAGCAGCTTAGGGGCGCGGTGGGTCTATGGCTACACCTTC. Its translation is CASSLGARWVYGYTF.

The rearrangement links TRBV12-5 to TRBJ1-1, with 7 positions matching TRBD1. J lost 0 bases, V lost 9 bases, and 10 bases had no gene match. CDR3 length: 15 amino acids. Germline CDR1 LGHNT, CDR2 FRNRAP. As DNA, the CDR3 is TGTGCTAGCCGTACCCGACAGGGACTGAACACTGAAGCTTTCTTT. Its protein is CASRTRQGLNTEAFF.

This clonotype was counted many times. This chain links TRBV4-1 with TRBJ2-2; TRBD2 agrees at 7 bases. Germline V gene lookup returns CDR1 MGHRA and CDR2 YSYEKL. The CDR3 has 16 residues. V dropped 1 base and J dropped 6; count of bases not matched to a gene: 8. The CDR3 nucleotides read TGCGCCAGCAGCCAAGGGCGGGGGAGCGGCTCCGGGGAGCTGTTTTTT. It codes for CASSQGRGSGSGELFF.

This clonotype came up many times. The rearrangement uses TRBV7-2 and TRBJ2-2; D call uncertain. CDR1 is SGHTA, CDR2 FQGNSA, per germline. The V gene lost 2 bases and the J gene lost 6 bases, with 16 bases spanning the gap. This CDR3 region has 16 residues. The CDR3 DNA is TGTGCCAGCAGCTTATCGCGCAAGGCAATCGCCGGGGAGCTGTTTTTT. This sequence encodes CASSLSRKAIAGELFF.

This clonotype showed up many times. This sequence joins TRBV19 and TRBJ1-5; 12 bases fit TRBD1. Germline values: CDR1 LNHDA, CDR2 SQIVND (reference sequence). Trimming at V came to 3 bases and at J to 6 bases, leaving 12 bases not matched to a gene. There are 18 residues in the CDR3. CDR3 region: CASSIPTWGTGGTQPQHF. The DNA for the CDR3 is TGTGCCAGTAGTATCCCAACCTGGGGGACAGGGGGCACTCAGCCCCAGCATTTT.

The gene calls are TRBV19 and TRBJ1-3; D possibly corresponds to TRBD1 (5 bases). The CDR3 runs 14 residues. Germline CDR1 is LNHDA and CDR2 is SQIVND (reference sequence). V dropped 6 bases and J dropped 7 bases, with 16 bases sitting between them. For the CDR3, the DNA is TGTGCCAGTAGGACCGGGCCGGAGGGGAACACCATATATTTT. Residues: CASRTGPEGNTIYF.

This clonotype has ten or more counts. V gene TRBV6-2 or TRBV6-3 combines with J gene TRBJ2-7; 9 bases are a match to TRBD2. CDR1 and CDR2 from the germline V gene are MNHEY and SVGEGT. The ends lost 6 bases at V and 1 base at J; junction bases unmatched: 7. CDR3 length: 15 amino acids. CDR3 DNA: TGTGCCAGCAGCCCTGAAGCGGGAGGATCCTACGAGCAGTACTTC. This sequence encodes CASSPEAGGSYEQYF.

The table lists this clonotype with a few counts. The chain links TRBV6-1 to TRBJ1-5, with D unresolved. Germline-derived CDR1 and CDR2 are MNHNS and SASEGT. The length of the CDR3 is 14 residues. Trimming took off 0 bases at V and 5 bases at J, with 8 bases between the two ends. CDR3 region: CASSEAQEYQPQHF. The CDR3 coding sequence is TGTGCCAGCAGTGAAGCTCAGGAGTATCAGCCCCAGCATTTT.

This clonotype was detected once. A much more abundant neighbour one base away suggests this may be a read error. The V and J genes are TRBV12-3 or TRBV12-4 and TRBJ1-1; 9 bases line up with TRBD1. This CDR3 is built from 16 residues. The DNA of the CDR3 is TGTGCCAGCAGATACAGGGGGCGGGCGCTGAACACTGCAGCTTTCTTT. Translated, it gives CASRYRGRALNTAAFF.